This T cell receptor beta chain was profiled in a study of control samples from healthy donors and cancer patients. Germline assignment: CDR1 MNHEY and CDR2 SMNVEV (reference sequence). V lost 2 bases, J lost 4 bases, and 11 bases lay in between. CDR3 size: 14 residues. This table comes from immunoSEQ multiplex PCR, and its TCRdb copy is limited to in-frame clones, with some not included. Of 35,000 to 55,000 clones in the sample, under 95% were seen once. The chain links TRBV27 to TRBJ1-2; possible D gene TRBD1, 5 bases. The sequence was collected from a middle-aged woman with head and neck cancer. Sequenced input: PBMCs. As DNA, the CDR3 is TGTGCCAGCAGTTTAGGGGCGGGGGGCTATGGCTACACCTTC. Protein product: CASSLGAGGYGYTF.